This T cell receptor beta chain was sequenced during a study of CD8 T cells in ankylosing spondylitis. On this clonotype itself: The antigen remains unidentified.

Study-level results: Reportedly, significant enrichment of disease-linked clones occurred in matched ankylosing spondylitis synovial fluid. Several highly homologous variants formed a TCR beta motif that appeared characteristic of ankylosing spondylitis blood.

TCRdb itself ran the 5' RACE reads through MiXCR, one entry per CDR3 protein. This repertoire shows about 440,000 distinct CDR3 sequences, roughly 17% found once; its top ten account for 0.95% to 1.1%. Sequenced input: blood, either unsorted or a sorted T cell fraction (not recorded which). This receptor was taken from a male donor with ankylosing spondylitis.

CDR3 residues: CASSLVWREGTQYF. CDR3 DNA sequence: TGTGCCAGCAGCTTAGTCTGGCGGGAGGGTACGCAGTATTTT. V is TRBV7-2 and J is TRBJ2-3, with 9 bases that match TRBD2. The trim removed 1 base at V and 8 bases at J, leaving 4 bases unmatched. The CDR3 has 14 residues. The V gene's germline CDR1 is SGHTA and CDR2 FQGNSA. The whole variable domain, remainder taken from reference TRBV7-2 and TRBJ2-3, is GAGVSQSPSNKVTEKGKDVELRCDPISGHTALYWYRQSLGQGLEFLIYFQGNSAPDKSGLPSDRFSAERTGGSVSTLTIQRTQQEDSAVYLCASSLVWREGTQYFGPGTRLTVL.